This is a list of T cell receptor beta chains from one sample in a study of T cell repertoires in cytomegalovirus infection. TCRdb reprocessed the reads via MiXCR and lists one record per CDR3 protein. The data contain 230,000 or so distinct CDR3 sequences, 15% to 20% of them seen just once; the ten biggest clones take up roughly half. Sequenced sample: CD8+ T cells from PBMCs. These TCRs come from a human donor in good health (CMV status not recorded). Some clones in this sample may be carry-over from other donors' samples. CDR3s include the opening cysteine and the closing phenylalanine or tryptophan. The order of the fields is V gene, CDR3 length, J gene, CDR3 protein.

>TRBV20-1|19|TRBJ2-5
CSARDQGSEGRLQKETQYF
>TRBV6-1|14|TRBJ1-5
CASSSSLGNQPQHF
>TRBV12-3/TRBV12-4|14|TRBJ1-1
CASSLRDVGTEAFF
>TRBV14|12|TRBJ2-7
CASSQGTKGAYF
>TRBV7-2|14|TRBJ2-7
CASSLGRTAYEQYF
>TRBV11-2|13|TRBJ2-5
CASSFGSGETQYF
>TRBV19|15|TRBJ1-5
CASTNGRYSNQPQHF
>TRBV11-2|15|TRBJ2-3
CASSLWGAPTDTQYF
>TRBV29-1|14|TRBJ1-2
CSVGRQGDFSGYTF
>TRBV7-9|14|TRBJ2-5
CASSPSEWQETQYF
>TRBV9|14|TRBJ1-2
CASSEWGPGYGYTF
>TRBV28|14|TRBJ2-7
CASSSGTGFYEQYF
>TRBV12-3/TRBV12-4|18|TRBJ2-1
CASSSIPPSGGAYNEQFF
>TRBV27|16|TRBJ1-1
CASSVLGGLENTEAFF
>TRBV12-3/TRBV12-4|13|TRBJ1-1
CASRRIDRAEAFF
>TRBV7-3|15|TRBJ2-5
CASSLTGASQETQYF
>TRBV7-9|13|TRBJ2-1
CASSIDTYNEQFF
>TRBV28|19|TRBJ1-5
CASSLRAGDPNHSNQPQHF
>TRBV11-1|15|TRBJ1-4
CASSPEAGDIVELFF
>TRBV28|16|TRBJ2-2
CASRNDREMYTGELFF